Described below is a single T cell receptor beta chain sequence and its context. Its matching antigen is unknown. This specimen belongs to a study of vaccination effects on CD4 cells after COVID-19. V lost 2 bases, J lost 6 bases, and 15 bases lay in between. The CDR3 runs to 15 residues. Germline-derived CDR1 and CDR2 are SGHTA and FQGNSA. Assay used: immunoSEQ multiplex PCR; TCRdb lists only in-frame clones, some missing. The data show 25,000 to 35,000 clones, approximately 70% seen once. After expansion with viral peptide pools in the ViraFEST assay, antigen-specific CD4+ T cells were sequenced. The culture ran for around 10 days before CD4+ T cells were isolated. The person had a PCR-confirmed SARS-CoV-2 infection during March to December 2020.

This clonotype originated in a human donor who had a prior SARS-CoV-2 infection. The sample here was CD4+ T cells from PBMCs cultured with a peptide pool, taken before COVID-19 vaccination. The chain carries TRBV7-2 and TRBJ2-3, with a weak D call TRBD1 (6 bases). The CDR3 DNA follows: TGTGCCAGCAGCTTACTTGGGACATCCCTCGATACGCAGTATTTT. This encodes CASSLLGTSLDTQYF.